These 24 T cell receptor beta chains came from one sample sequenced in a study of cytomegalovirus exposure and HLA in healthy donors. Primers for the PCR totalled 60 Vbeta and 13 Jbeta. Assay used: immunoSEQ multiplex PCR; TCRdb lists only in-frame clones, some missing. The sample shows about 150,000 clones, roughly 80% of them seen only once. The sequencing sample was made of PBMCs. All receptors derive from a human donor in good health.

The rearrangement links TRBV7-2 to TRBJ2-3; maybe TRBD2 (6 bases). This CDR3 comprises 16 residues. The V gene's germline CDR1 is SGHTA and CDR2 FQGNSA. V lost 5 bases and J 3 bases, leaving 18 bases between the germline ends. The CDR3 is CASSPRSGTGTDTQYF. The CDR3 nucleotides read TGTGCCAGCAGCCCACGGTCGGGGACTGGGACAGATACGCAGTATTTT. The whole variable domain, filled in from reference TRBV7-2 and TRBJ2-3, reads GAGVSQSPSNKVTEKGKDVELRCDPISGHTALYWYRQSLGQGLEFLIYFQGNSAPDKSGLPSDRFSAERTGGSVSTLTIQRTQQEDSAVYLCASSPRSGTGTDTQYFGPGTRLTVL.

This chain joins TRBV4-1 and TRBJ2-7; 10 positions match TRBD2. The length of the CDR3 is 18 residues. J lost 3 bases, V lost 1 base, and 12 bases had no gene match. The germline CDR1 and CDR2 sequences are MGHRA and YSYEKL. The CDR3 bases are TGCGCCAGCAGCCAAGGAATAATAGCGGGAGGAGAAGGCTACGAGCAGTACTTC. Translating it yields CASSQGIIAGGEGYEQYF.

This clone came up a few times. The V call is TRBV7-8, the J call TRBJ1-6; 7 nucleotides line up with TRBD1. Per the germline V gene, CDR1 is SGHVS and CDR2 is FQNEAQ. V trimming: 5 bases; J trimming: 10 bases; junction bases outside the gene matches: 8. The CDR3 runs 14 residues. The CDR3 nucleotides are TGTGCCAGCAGCGAGACAGGGATCGGGTCACCCCTCCACTTT. Amino acid sequence: CASSETGIGSPLHF.

V gene TRBV7-3 combines with J gene TRBJ1-6, with a weak D call TRBD1 (6 bases). V shed 3 bases and J shed 7 bases, with 7 bases lying between them. In germline, CDR1 is SGHTA, CDR2 FQGTGA. The length of the CDR3 is 13 residues. Written as DNA, the CDR3 is TGTGCCAGCAGCTTTGACAGGAATTCACCCCTCCACTTT. It yields the protein CASSFDRNSPLHF.

The chain is built from TRBV5-1 and TRBJ1-6, with TRBD1 matching 7 bases. Germline-derived CDR1 and CDR2 are SGHRS and YFSETQ. This CDR3 is 15 amino acids long. The ends lost 2 bases at V and 10 bases at J; junction bases unmatched: 9. The CDR3 reads CASSFSQGPHSPLHF. In DNA form, the CDR3 reads TGCGCCAGCAGCTTTTCACAGGGGCCCCACTCACCCCTCCACTTT.

J is TRBJ2-2 and V is TRBV7-8, with 7 positions matching TRBD1. The V and J ends lost 5 bases and 7 bases, in that order; junction bases with no gene match: 7. The V gene's germline CDR1 is SGHVS and CDR2 FQNEAQ. The CDR3 spans 14 residues. Here the CDR3 reads CASSVHRGVGELFF. The CDR3 DNA sequence: TGTGCCAGCAGCGTACACAGGGGTGTCGGGGAGCTGTTTTTT. Drawing the rest from reference TRBV7-8 and TRBJ2-2, the complete variable domain is GAGVSQSPRYKVAKRGQDVALRCDPISGHVSLFWYQQALGQGPEFLTYFQNEAQLDKSGLPSDRFFAERPEGSVSTLKIQRTQQEDSAVYLCASSVHRGVGELFFGEGSRLTVL.

This chain uses TRBV30 with TRBJ2-5; TRBD1 matches 8 bases. The CDR3 loop spans 14 amino acids. Trimming cost V 0 bases and J 5 bases; bases outside gene matches: 5. CDR1 is GTSNPN, CDR2 SVGIG, per germline (reference sequence). The DNA for the CDR3 is TGTGCCTGGAGTGTGGCCAGGGGGCGTGAGACCCAGTACTTC. It encodes CAWSVARGRETQYF.

In this sample, this clone turned up a few times. Different DNA sequences within this sample yield the same CDR3. The V gene is TRBV7-2, the J gene TRBJ2-5, with D tentatively TRBD2 (6 bases). CDR3 size: 13 residues. The germline V and J ends were trimmed by 5 bases and 1 base, with 8 bases remaining between them. Germline assignment: CDR1 SGHTA and CDR2 FQGNSA. CDR3 bases: TGTGCCAGCAGCCGGGGGTCCCAAGAGACCCAGTACTTC. The encoded protein is CASSRGSQETQYF.

This chain links TRBV7-9 with TRBJ2-1; D perhaps matches TRBD1 (5 bases). Germline V CDR1 and CDR2: SEHNR, FQNEAQ (reference sequence). Trimming took 1 base from V and 9 from J, leaving 10 bases between them. The CDR3 consists of 13 residues. In nucleotides, the CDR3 is TGTGCCAGCAGCTTAGGGGGCAGAAGTGAGCAGTTCTTC. Encoded protein: CASSLGGRSEQFF.

The rearrangement joins TRBV9 to TRBJ2-1; 9 bases align to TRBD2. V trimming: 0 bases; J trimming: 3 bases; junction bases outside the gene matches: 4. The germline V gene encodes CDR1 SGDLS and CDR2 YYNGEE. This CDR3 spans 16 amino acids. CDR3 sequence: CASSVAGAGGYNEQFF. CDR3 nucleotides: TGTGCCAGCAGCGTAGCCGGAGCGGGAGGCTACAATGAGCAGTTCTTC.

A single count supports this clone. The chain carries TRBV5-6 and TRBJ1-2; 10 bases agree with TRBD1. Per the germline V gene, CDR1 is SGHDT and CDR2 is YYEEEE. The junction had 13 bases not matched to a gene; V was cut back by 4 bases and J by 7 bases. This CDR3 contains 16 residues. The CDR3 sequence is CASSVGATGGSGGYTF. The CDR3 nucleotides read TGTGCCAGCAGCGTAGGAGCGACAGGGGGCAGTGGTGGCTACACCTTC. The complete variable domain, with remaining parts taken from reference TRBV5-6 and TRBJ1-2, reads DAGVTQSPTHLIKTRGQQVTLRCSPKSGHDTVSWYQQALGQGPQFIFQYYEEEERQRGNFPDRFSGHQFPNYSSELNVNALLLGDSALYLCASSVGATGGSGGYTFGSGTRLTVV.

The chain is built from TRBV28 and TRBJ2-3; 9 bases are shared with TRBD2. Trimming removed 4 bases from V and 2 bases from J; junction bases left unmatched: 16. The CDR3 loop spans 19 amino acids. Germline CDR1 MDHEN, CDR2 SYDVKM. CDR3 DNA: TGTGCCAGCAGTTCTGAGCCCAGACTAGCGGCGGGGGACACAGATACGCAGTATTTT. Its translation is CASSSEPRLAAGDTDTQYF.

The V and J genes are TRBV29-1 and TRBJ2-7; TRBD1 aligns across 8 bases. This CDR3 contains 13 residues. The V segment lost 6 bases and the J segment 7 bases; nucleotides outside the gene matches: 11. Germline CDR1 is SQVTM and CDR2 is ANQGSEA. CDR3 loop: CSVSRQGYGEQYF. The CDR3 DNA sequence: TGCAGCGTCAGTCGACAGGGGTACGGGGAGCAGTACTTC.

This clone has more than one count but fewer than ten. This sequence joins TRBV5-5 and TRBJ1-6, with 12 bases that match TRBD1. Unmatched junction bases numbered 13, after V lost 2 bases and J lost 10 bases. Per the germline V gene, CDR1 is SGHKS and CDR2 is YYEKEE (reference sequence). The CDR3 extends over 18 amino acids. Here the CDR3 reads CASSLIGTGGGSGSPLHF. The DNA of the CDR3 is TGTGCCAGCAGCTTAATCGGGACAGGGGGCGGTTCGGGATCACCCCTCCACTTT.

The chain combines TRBV6-1 with TRBJ2-3; 10 bases map to TRBD2. V lost 3 bases and J lost 2; bases outside the gene matches: 14. CDR3 length: 19 amino acids. The germline CDR1 and CDR2 sequences are MNHNS and SASEGT. The CDR3 is CASSDYWDSGRPLTDTQYF. CDR3 nucleotides: TGTGCCAGCAGTGATTATTGGGATAGCGGGAGGCCTCTCACAGATACGCAGTATTTT.

The chain combines TRBV20-1 with TRBJ2-2; unclear D gene. V was clipped by 5 bases and J by 2 bases, with 3 bases between them. Germline V gene lookup returns CDR1 DFQATT and CDR2 SNEGSKA (reference sequence). This CDR3 region has 11 residues. CDR3: CSAYNTGELFF. The CDR3 bases are TGCAGTGCTTATAACACCGGGGAGCTGTTTTTT.

The chain uses TRBV5-4 and TRBJ1-6; D ambiguous. The germline V and J ends were trimmed by 1 base and 9 bases, with 14 bases remaining between them. This CDR3 has 15 residues. CDR1 is SGHNT and CDR2 is YYREEE in the germline V gene (reference sequence). CDR3: CASSLRGFESSPLHF. In nucleotides, the CDR3 is TGTGCCAGCAGCTTGCGTGGCTTCGAAAGTTCACCCCTCCACTTT.

This clone was seen a handful of times. The chain couples TRBV6-1 to TRBJ1-5; D remains unclear. CDR1 is MNHNS and CDR2 is SASEGT in the germline V gene. The CDR3 loop spans 14 amino acids. Trimming left V 6 bases short and J 0 bases short, with 9 bases between. The CDR3 reads CASSPDYSNQPQHF. CDR3 bases: TGTGCCAGCAGCCCAGATTATAGCAATCAGCCCCAGCATTTT.

This rearrangement joins TRBV10-3 to TRBJ1-1; TRBD1 might be the D (5 bases). Germline CDR1 is ENHRY and CDR2 is SYGVKD. Trimming pared 0 bases from V and 5 bases from J, leaving 7 bases between. This CDR3 has 13 residues. CDR3 coding DNA: TGTGCCATCAGTGAGTCCCCAGGGACTGAAGCTTTCTTT. Translation gives CAISESPGTEAFF.

This clone was detected only once. This rearrangement joins TRBV11-3 to TRBJ2-1; 8 bases map to TRBD1. Germline V lookup: CDR1 SGHNT, CDR2 YENEEA. The CDR3 is made up of 14 amino acids. J lost 8 bases, V lost 5 bases, and 8 bases had no gene match. CDR3 loop: CASSAGQELDEQFF. The CDR3 DNA is TGTGCCAGCAGCGCGGGACAGGAGCTGGATGAGCAGTTCTTC.

This chain connects TRBV5-1 to TRBJ2-5; the D gene is possibly TRBD2 (6 bases). The DNA end is more similar to TRBJ2-7, so the J call may be wrong. This CDR3 region has 15 residues. Germline V gives CDR1 SGHRS, CDR2 YFSETQ. The CDR3 nucleotides are TGCGCCAGCAGCTTGGAAGCGGGTCGAGCCTACGAGCAGTACTTC. Its protein product is CASSLEAGRAYEQYF.

The CDR3 DNA is TGTGCCAGCAGCCACAGACGAGACAATACAGGAGCCAGGGCCCCCCTCCACTTT. It translates to CASSHRRDNTGARAPLHF. This chain connects TRBV5-5 to TRBJ1-6; tentative D call: TRBD1 (5 bases). This CDR3 contains 18 residues. Germline lookup yields CDR1 SGHKS and CDR2 YYEKEE (reference sequence). V lost 4 bases and J 13 bases, leaving 30 bases between the germline ends.

The V gene is TRBV4-3, the J gene TRBJ2-5, with TRBD2 matching 7 bases. The germline V gene has CDR1 LGHNA and CDR2 YSLEER. CDR3 length: 16 residues. V trimming: 0 bases; J trimming: 2 bases; junction bases outside the gene matches: 6. CDR3 DNA: TGCGCCAGCAGCCAAGACCGAGCTAGCGGACAAGAGACCCAGTACTTC. The encoded protein is CASSQDRASGQETQYF.

The rearrangement uses TRBV19 and TRBJ1-6; D might be TRBD1 (6 bases). The germline V gene has CDR1 LNHDA and CDR2 SQIVND (reference sequence). The CDR3 extends over 16 amino acids. V was pared by 5 bases and J by 0 bases, with 11 bases between. The CDR3 sequence is CASSDTGSSYNSPLHF. The CDR3 DNA is TGTGCCAGTAGTGACACAGGGAGCTCCTATAATTCACCCCTCCACTTT. Combining the CDR3 with reference TRBV19 and TRBJ1-6 gives the whole variable domain DGGITQSPKYLFRKEGQNVTLSCEQNLNHDAMYWYRQDPGQGLRLIYYSQIVNDFQKGDIAEGYSVSREKKESFPLTVTSAQKNPTAFYLCASSDTGSSYNSPLHFGNGTRLTVT.